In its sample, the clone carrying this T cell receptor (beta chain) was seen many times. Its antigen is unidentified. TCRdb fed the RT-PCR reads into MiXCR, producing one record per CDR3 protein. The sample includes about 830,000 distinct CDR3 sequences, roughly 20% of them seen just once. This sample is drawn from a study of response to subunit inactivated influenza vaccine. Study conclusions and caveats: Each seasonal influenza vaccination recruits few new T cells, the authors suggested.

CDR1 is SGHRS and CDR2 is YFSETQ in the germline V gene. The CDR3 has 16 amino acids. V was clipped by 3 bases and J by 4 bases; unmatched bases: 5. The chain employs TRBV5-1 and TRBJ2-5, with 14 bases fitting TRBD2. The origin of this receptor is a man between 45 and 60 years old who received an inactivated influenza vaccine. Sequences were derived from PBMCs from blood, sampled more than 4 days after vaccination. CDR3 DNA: TGCGCCAGCAGCTCCGGACTAGCGGGGGGTAGAGAGACCCAGTACTTC. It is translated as CASSSGLAGGRETQYF.